The subject of this entry is one T cell receptor (beta chain). Its antigen is undetermined. Trimming took off 2 bases at V and 1 base at J, with 15 bases between the two ends. Per the germline V gene, CDR1 is MGHRA and CDR2 is YSYEKL. The CDR3 contains 17 residues. The record originates from a study of T cells in localized non-small cell lung cancer. Clones were read by immunoSEQ multiplex PCR, and TCRdb kept only the in-frame ones, dropping some. The table has 20,000 to 25,000 clones, about 89% seen once. Whole-study findings and limits: Longer overall survival accompanied higher blood T cell density. In adjacent lung, a median roughly 53 of the top 100 tumor clones were found. Peak T cell clonality was found in uninvolved adjacent lung, exceeding tumor. Sequencing was limited to one tumor region, leaving the possibility of heterogeneity open.

The rearrangement uses TRBV4-1 and TRBJ2-4, with D possibly being TRBD2 (5 bases). The clonotype comes from a man aged 40 to 75 with stage I squamous cell lung carcinoma. This specimen consisted of peripheral blood, obtained before any cancer treatment. CDR3 in amino acids: CASSQPTRGMAKNIQYF. CDR3 in DNA: TGCGCCAGCAGCCAACCGACCCGGGGAATGGCCAAAAACATTCAGTACTTC.